This T cell receptor (beta chain) is from a study of T cells in Graves' hyperthyroidism and ophthalmopathy. The investigators amplified TCR beta CDR3 regions from RNA transcripts. HTBI primers were the set used in a first-round RT-PCR of the TCR CDR3. TCRdb re-called the multiplex PCR reads through MiXCR, storing one row per CDR3 protein. This repertoire shows 350,000 to 400,000 distinct CDR3 sequences, 15% found once; its top ten account for roughly 33%. This clonotype was detected ten times or more. V lost 4 bases and J 1 base, leaving 14 bases between the germline ends. Per germline, CDR1 SNHLY and CDR2 FYNNEI. The CDR3 runs 16 residues.

This TCR was sampled from a woman under 40 with Graves' hyperthyroidism. This rearrangement joins TRBV2 to TRBJ2-1, with D possibly TRBD1 on 6 matching bases. Sample: blood. The CDR3 nucleotides read TGTGCCAGCAGTGCTTCACAGGGAATATCCTACAATGAGCAGTTCTTC. Amino acid sequence: CASSASQGISYNEQFF. Looking up the rest from reference TRBV2 and TRBJ2-1 gives the full variable domain: EPEVTQTPSHQVTQMGQEVILRCVPISNHLYFYWYRQILGQKVEFLVSFYNNEISEKSEIFDDQFSVERPDGSNFTLKIRSTKLEDSAMYFCASSASQGISYNEQFFGPGTRLTVL.